These 5 T cell receptor beta chains originate from one sample sequenced in a study of blood T cells in healthy people across ages. Then a second PCR, running about 6 to 11 cycles, was carried out with a sample-barcoded 5' primer and a J-beta primer mix. MiXCR, applied by TCRdb to the 5' RACE reads, yields one record per CDR3 protein. In the table there are fewer than 2,000,000 distinct CDR3 sequences, 30% to 40% of which are singletons. Input material: blood. These receptors were taken from a woman younger than 45 in good health.

The rearrangement uses TRBV18 and TRBJ1-5; D possibly corresponds to TRBD1 (5 bases). Germline V gives CDR1 KGHSH, CDR2 LQKENI. There are 16 residues in the CDR3. V dropped 1 base and J dropped 0 bases, with 10 bases sitting between them. The CDR3 here is CASSPQGPYSNQPQHF. The CDR3 bases are TGTGCCAGCTCACCACAGGGACCTTATAGCAATCAGCCCCAGCATTTT.

This clonotype occurred a few times. The chain employs TRBV7-2 and TRBJ2-1; D is perhaps TRBD2 (7 bases). V lost 5 bases, J lost 7 bases, and 18 bases lay in between. Germline-derived CDR1 and CDR2 are SGHTA and FQGNSA. This CDR3 comprises 15 residues. CDR3 in amino acids: CASSPTWGGQNEQFF. The CDR3, as DNA: TGTGCCAGCAGCCCAACGTGGGGGGGCCAGAATGAGCAGTTCTTC.

A note on this clonotype: The DNA is omitted, as the CDR3 cannot be located on it reliably, and the CDR3 follows TCRdb's listing. CDR3 region: CATWGGTRITNYGCTF. The chain carries TRBV7-3 and TRBJ1-2; TRBD1 is the table's D call and was not checked against the DNA. Germline V lookup: CDR1 SGHTA, CDR2 FQGTGA. The CDR3 is made up of 16 amino acids, end residues included.

This clonotype was found a few times. The rearrangement joins TRBV12-3 or TRBV12-4 to TRBJ2-1, with a weak D call TRBD2 (6 bases). V shed 6 bases and J shed 0 bases, with 12 bases lying between them. This CDR3 is 15 amino acids long. CDR3 protein: CASREGSNSYNEQFF. CDR3 bases: TGTGCCAGCAGGGAGGGATCCAACTCCTACAATGAGCAGTTCTTC.

This chain joins TRBV7-8 and TRBJ1-5; D remains ambiguous. Trimming took 5 bases from V and 1 from J, leaving 15 bases between them. The CDR3 consists of 16 residues. Germline V lookup: CDR1 SGHVS, CDR2 FQNEAQ. CDR3 sequence (DNA): TGTGCCAGCAGCATTAACCGGGTTCTGAGCAATCAGCCCCAGCATTTT. Protein: CASSINRVLSNQPQHF.